These T cell receptor beta chains were read from a single sample in a study of control samples from healthy donors and cancer patients. Produced via immunoSEQ multiplex PCR; TCRdb's table is partial and in-frame only. The sample includes tens of thousands of clones, around 91% of them seen just once. Specimen: PBMCs. These receptors all come from a man between 45 and 60 years old with lung cancer. CDR3s include the opening cysteine and the closing phenylalanine or tryptophan. Fields, in order: J gene, D gene, V gene, clone size, CDR3 protein, CDR3 DNA. The D gene is left open where the match is weak. Clone size is given for some rows only: seen once, a few or many times, or a class if the clone is expanded.

J: TRBJ1-6; D: TRBD1; V: TRBV19; size: .; CDR3: CASSIMLGQGNSPLHF; DNA: TGTGCCAGTAGTATCATGCTGGGACAGGGGAATTCACCCCTCCACTTT
J: TRBJ2-2; D: .; V: TRBV7-9; size: once; CDR3: CASSLDGVLNGELFF; DNA: TGTGCCAGCAGCTTAGACGGGGTATTGAACGGGGAGCTGTTTTTT
J: TRBJ2-2; D: TRBD1; V: TRBV4-1; size: .; CDR3: CASSQEPQGANTGELFF; DNA: TGCGCCAGCAGCCAAGAACCCCAGGGGGCTAACACCGGGGAGCTGTTTTTT
J: TRBJ2-3; D: TRBD1; V: TRBV6-6; size: .; CDR3: CASSHTGQGMRRGGTDTQYF; DNA: TGTGCCAGCAGTCATACTGGACAGGGAATGAGGAGGGGCGGCACAGATACGCAGTATTTT
J: TRBJ1-2; D: TRBD1; V: TRBV5-6; size: once; CDR3: CASSPQTGYYGYTF; DNA: TGTGCCAGCAGCCCCCAGACAGGGTACTATGGCTACACCTTC
J: TRBJ1-1; D: TRBD1; V: TRBV6-5; size: .; CDR3: CASSFADRVITEAFF; DNA: TGTGCCAGCAGTTTTGCGGACAGGGTCATCACTGAAGCTTTCTTT
J: TRBJ2-7; D: .; V: TRBV4-3; size: .; CDR3: CASSQMNGAAYEQYF; DNA: TGCGCCAGCAGCCAAATGAATGGGGCAGCCTACGAGCAGTACTTC
J: TRBJ2-7; D: TRBD1; V: TRBV6-2/TRBV6-3; size: .; CDR3: CASSYEHRTGFSYEQYF; DNA: TGTGCCAGCAGTTACGAGCACAGGACAGGGTTTTCCTACGAGCAGTACTTC
J: TRBJ1-2; D: TRBD1; V: TRBV7-2; size: .; CDR3: CASSPNPGTGWSALGYTF; DNA: TGTGCCAGCAGCCCTAACCCCGGGACAGGGTGGTCCGCTTTGGGCTACACCTTC
J: TRBJ1-1; D: .; V: TRBV6-5; size: .; CDR3: CASSRAAGNTEAFF; DNA: TGTGCCAGCAGTCGTGCGGCAGGCAACACTGAAGCTTTCTTT
J: TRBJ1-1; D: .; V: TRBV11-2; size: .; CDR3: CASSSRTVRWTEAFF; DNA: TGTGCCAGCAGCTCTAGAACCGTGAGGTGGACTGAAGCTTTCTTT
J: TRBJ2-7; D: .; V: TRBV11-2; size: .; CDR3: CASSANGQSSYEQYF; DNA: TGTGCCAGCAGCGCCAACGGCCAGAGCTCCTACGAGCAGTACTTC
J: TRBJ1-2; D: TRBD1; V: TRBV6-5; size: .; CDR3: CASRLQGALGYTF; DNA: TGTGCCAGCAGACTACAGGGGGCGCTTGGCTACACCTTC
J: TRBJ1-5; D: TRBD1; V: TRBV5-4; size: once; CDR3: CASSSDGQGVQPQHF; DNA: TGTGCCAGCAGCTCGGACGGACAGGGCGTTCAGCCCCAGCATTTT
J: TRBJ2-7; D: .; V: TRBV4-3; size: .; CDR3: CASSQDLGGGVEYF; DNA: TGCGCCAGCAGCCAAGATTTGGGAGGGGGAGTCGAGTACTTC
J: TRBJ2-5; D: .; V: TRBV11-3; size: .; CDR3: CASSSEEETQYF; DNA: TGTGCCAGCAGCTCCGAAGAAGAGACCCAGTACTTC
J: TRBJ1-1; D: TRBD1; V: TRBV11-2; size: .; CDR3: CASSFARGDTEAFF; DNA: TGTGCCAGCAGCTTCGCCAGGGGGGACACTGAAGCTTTCTTT
J: TRBJ2-6; D: .; V: TRBV19; size: .; CDR3: CASTSDSASGANVLTF; DNA: TGTGCCAGTACCTCGGACAGTGCCTCTGGGGCCAACGTCCTGACTTTC
J: TRBJ2-1; D: .; V: TRBV4-1; size: .; CDR3: CASSLPLNAPYNEQFF; DNA: TGCGCCAGCAGCCTCCCTCTTAACGCCCCCTACAATGAGCAGTTCTTC
J: TRBJ2-7; D: .; V: TRBV7-2; size: .; CDR3: CASSVSRDAYEQYF; DNA: TGTGCCAGCAGCGTAAGCCGGGACGCATACGAGCAGTATTTC
J: TRBJ1-2; D: .; V: TRBV7-2; size: .; CDR3: CASSLVAAGVGYTF; DNA: TGTGCCAGCAGCTTAGTGGCAGCGGGCGTCGGCTACACCTTC
J: TRBJ2-3; D: TRBD1; V: TRBV27; size: .; CDR3: CASSFQPGQGAYTQYF; DNA: TGTGCCAGCAGTTTCCAGCCGGGACAGGGGGCTTATACGCAGTATTTT
J: TRBJ1-5; D: .; V: TRBV2; size: .; CDR3: CASIRSAYGNQPQHF; DNA: TGTGCCAGCATTCGGTCCGCTTACGGCAATCAGCCCCAGCATTTT
J: TRBJ2-5; D: TRBD2; V: TRBV5-4; size: .; CDR3: CASSLTSGGSPPETQYF; DNA: TGTGCCAGCAGCTTGACTAGCGGGGGAAGCCCTCCCGAGACCCAGTACTTC
J: TRBJ1-6; D: .; V: TRBV10-2; size: .; CDR3: CASSESWVSSYNSPLHF; DNA: TGCGCCAGCAGTGAGTCTTGGGTGAGCTCCTATAATTCACCCCTCCACTTT
J: TRBJ1-2; D: .; V: TRBV6-5; size: .; CDR3: CASSYSILRANGYTF; DNA: TGTGCCAGCAGTTACTCGATTTTGAGGGCCAATGGCTACACCTTC
J: TRBJ1-1; D: .; V: TRBV9; size: .; CDR3: CASSSQGRRDTEAFF; DNA: TGTGCCAGCAGCTCCCAGGGGAGGAGGGACACTGAAGCTTTCTTT
J: TRBJ1-6; D: .; V: TRBV12-3/TRBV12-4; size: .; CDR3: CASSQIAAVSLHF; DNA: TGTGCCAGCAGCCAAATTGCGGCAGTTTCCCTCCACTTT
J: TRBJ1-3; D: TRBD1; V: TRBV5-1; size: .; CDR3: CASSSGGGQFSGNTIYF; DNA: TGCGCCAGCAGCTCAGGAGGGGGCCAATTCTCTGGAAACACCATATATTTT
J: TRBJ2-7; D: .; V: TRBV11-2; size: once; CDR3: CASSRGGEQYF; DNA: TGTGCCAGCAGCCGTGGCGGCGAGCAGTACTTC
J: TRBJ2-3; D: .; V: TRBV6-6; size: .; CDR3: CASSRGQHTDTQYF; DNA: TGTGCCAGCAGCCGCGGCCAACACACAGATACGCAGTATTTT
J: TRBJ2-7; D: TRBD1; V: TRBV6-5; size: few; CDR3: CASSWGQGIYEQYF; DNA: TGTGCCAGCAGTTGGGGACAGGGGATCTACGAGCAGTACTTC
J: TRBJ1-2; D: .; V: TRBV18; size: .; CDR3: CASSPRDTALSNYGYTF; DNA: TGTGCCAGCTCACCGCGAGACACCGCCCTCTCTAACTATGGCTACACCTTC
J: TRBJ2-3; D: .; V: TRBV21-1; size: .; CDR3: CASSLLPRGDPSTDTQYF; DNA: TGTGCCAGCAGCCTATTGCCGCGGGGGGACCCATCCACAGATACGCAGTATTTT
J: TRBJ2-4; D: TRBD1; V: TRBV3-1/TRBV3-2; size: .; CDR3: CASSHTSRGRADIQYF; DNA: TGTGCCAGCAGCCACACTTCCAGGGGGCGTGCAGACATTCAGTACTTC
J: TRBJ1-2; D: .; V: TRBV10-2; size: .; CDR3: CASWSNEGNNYGYTF; DNA: TGCGCCAGCTGGTCTAACGAGGGCAATAACTATGGCTACACCTTC